These 3 T cell receptor beta chains share one sample of origin, sequenced in a study of blood T cell repertoires in COVID-19. Some clones are missing from TCRdb's copy, which holds only in-frame ones; the method was immunoSEQ multiplex PCR. The repertoire holds about 180,000 clones, approximately 89% seen once, with roughly 2.6% in the top ten. Sequenced sample: peripheral blood. These receptors all come from a man aged 35-49 years with active or convalescent COVID-19.

The V call is TRBV10-3, the J call TRBJ2-7; no firm D call. CDR1 is ENHRY and CDR2 is SYGVKD in the germline V gene. The V end was cut by 0 bases, the J end by 6 bases, with 3 bases between. This CDR3 is 11 amino acids long. CDR3 DNA sequence: TGTGCCATCAGTGAGTCGGCCGAGCAGTACTTC. It translates to CAISESAEQYF.

This clone was detected once. The chain joins TRBV5-1 to TRBJ2-1; tentatively, D is TRBD1 (6 bases). Trimming took off 7 bases at V and 2 bases at J, with 13 bases between the two ends. Germline assignment: CDR1 SGHRS and CDR2 YFSETQ. This CDR3 has 14 residues. The CDR3 loop reads CASSQQGTYNEQFF. The CDR3 nucleotides read TGCGCCAGCTCCCAACAGGGAACCTACAATGAGCAGTTCTTC.

This sequence joins TRBV29-1 and TRBJ2-2; TRBD1 matches 9 bases. The CDR3 is 12 amino acids. Germline trimming cut 7 bases from V and 6 bases from J; bases unmatched to any gene: 3. CDR1 SQVTM and CDR2 ANQGSEA come from the germline V gene. The CDR3 protein is CSGGQGPGELFF. DNA for the CDR3: TGCAGCGGGGGACAGGGTCCCGGGGAGCTGTTTTTT.